Included here is one T cell receptor (beta chain) sequence, with context. Its specificity is not known. The CDR3 is made up of 16 amino acids. Per germline, CDR1 SGHTA and CDR2 FQGNSA. This record belongs to a study of monozygotic twins with inflammatory bowel disease. The study, taken as a whole, reports: Discrimination among different T cell subtypes was not achievable.

Whole blood supplied total RNA, and T cells were not sorted. There were eight separate reactions per sample in which cDNA was made. Template switching appended UMIs that held a 6-nucleotide sample barcode. From its re-call of the 5' RACE reads, TCRdb lists each CDR3 protein once, without DNA. The sample data list 150,000 to 200,000 distinct CDR3 sequences. This receptor was identified in a human donor with ulcerative colitis or Crohn's disease, or a healthy co-twin of an affected twin (not recorded which). J is TRBJ1-6 and V is TRBV7-2; the D call from TCRdb, TRBD1, cannot be confirmed without DNA. Material: blood. The CDR3 sequence: CASSPTTGTGNSPLHF.